Listed here are 24 T cell receptor beta chains from one sample, sequenced in a study of CD8 T cells in ankylosing spondylitis. TCRdb processed the 5' RACE reads anew with MiXCR; each CDR3 protein has one entry. The table includes 150,000 to 200,000 distinct CDR3 sequences, approximately 13% detected once. Sample: blood, either unsorted or a sorted T cell fraction (not recorded which). The source of these receptors is a female donor with ankylosing spondylitis or in good health (not recorded which).

This clonotype was seen many times. The chain couples TRBV5-6 to TRBJ2-1, with D perhaps matching TRBD2 (6 bases). The CDR3 is made up of 19 amino acids. CDR1 and CDR2 from the germline V gene are SGHDT and YYEEEE. V shed 4 bases and J shed 0 bases, with 23 bases lying between them. The CDR3, as DNA: TGTGCCAGCAGCCACAAGGGTTCTGGCGGGATTAGCTCCTACAATGAGCAGTTCTTC. Translation: CASSHKGSGGISSYNEQFF.

In this sample, this clonotype turned up many times. The chain uses TRBV7-2 and TRBJ2-2; TRBD2 matches at 8 bases. V was pared by 5 bases and J by 8 bases, with 10 bases of the junction left unmatched. Germline assignment: CDR1 SGHTA and CDR2 FQGNSA. The CDR3 sequence is 15 residues long. The CDR3 DNA sequence: TGTGCCAGCAGCCCCAGAATCAGCGGGAGAGGGGAGCTGTTTTTT. As protein: CASSPRISGRGELFF.

This clonotype was picked up many times. J is TRBJ2-7 and V is TRBV4-3, with 10 bases matching TRBD1. CDR3 length equals 14 residues. The junction had 2 bases not matched to a gene; V was cut back by 4 bases and J by 2 bases. The germline gives CDR1 LGHNA, CDR2 YSLEER. The CDR3 loop reads CASSRDRGPYEQYF. In nucleotides, the CDR3 is TGCGCCAGCAGCCGGGACAGGGGACCCTACGAGCAGTACTTC.

This clonotype was seen repeatedly, ten times or more. The chain employs TRBV10-3 and TRBJ2-5, with D possibly TRBD1 on 6 matching bases. The germline CDR1 and CDR2 sequences are ENHRY and SYGVKD. V dropped 4 bases and J dropped 2 bases, with 17 bases sitting between them. The CDR3 consists of 16 residues. Here the CDR3 reads CAISGTVGPIQETQYF. The DNA of the CDR3 is TGTGCCATCAGTGGGACAGTAGGACCTATTCAAGAGACCCAGTACTTC.

There are many counts of this clonotype. The rearrangement uses TRBV12-3 or TRBV12-4 and TRBJ2-7; possibly TRBD1 for D (6 bases). This CDR3 has 15 residues. Deletions cut 2 bases from V and 0 bases from J, with 11 bases between. CDR3 in amino acids: CASSLSGVLSYEQYF. CDR3 DNA: TGTGCCAGCAGTTTATCAGGGGTCCTCTCCTACGAGCAGTACTTC.

The table lists this clonotype with many counts. V is TRBV24-1 and J is TRBJ2-7; D is unresolved. This CDR3 region has 13 residues. Trimming removed 11 bases at V and 0 bases at J, with 13 bases between. The germline V gene has CDR1 KGHDR and CDR2 SFDVKD. Written as DNA, the CDR3 is TGTGCCATCGGCAGGAAAAACTCCTACGAGCAGTACTTC. Protein product: CAIGRKNSYEQYF.

The sample holds many counts of this clonotype. This chain uses TRBV5-1 with TRBJ1-6; 9 nucleotides align to TRBD1. Germline CDR1 reads SGHRS; CDR2 reads YFSETQ. J lost 6 bases, V lost 4 bases, and 5 bases had no gene match. This CDR3 comprises 15 residues. CDR3 region: CASSPTDRGNSPLHF. CDR3 nucleotides: TGCGCCAGCAGCCCGACGGACAGGGGTAATTCACCCCTCCACTTT.

The chain links TRBV2 to TRBJ2-1, with D possibly TRBD2 on 5 matching bases. The germline V and J ends were trimmed by 8 bases and 2 bases, with 7 bases remaining between them. Per germline, CDR1 SNHLY and CDR2 FYNNEI. The length of the CDR3 is 12 residues. The CDR3 DNA reads TGTGCCAGCCGGCGGGCCTACAATGAGCAGTTCTTC. It translates to CASRRAYNEQFF.

This chain uses TRBV7-6 with TRBJ1-1, with unresolved D. The V end was cut by 4 bases, the J end by 3 bases, with 9 bases between. The CDR3 loop spans 13 amino acids. Germline CDR1 SGHVS, CDR2 FNYEAQ. The CDR3 is CASSSTDDTEAFF. CDR3 nucleotides: TGTGCCAGCAGCTCGACGGACGACACTGAAGCTTTCTTT.

Turning to this clonotype: A read error may explain this, as a much larger clone is one base away. This rearrangement joins TRBV5-1 to TRBJ2-1, with 7 bases identical to TRBD1. The CDR3 runs to 15 residues. In germline, CDR1 is SGHRS, CDR2 YFSETQ. The CDR3 nucleotides are TGCGCCAGCAGCTTGGCAGAACAGGGGCCCAGTGAGCTGTTCTTC. This gives the protein CASSLAEQGPSELFF.

The chain couples TRBV5-1 to TRBJ1-2; TRBD1 matches 11 bases. Germline V gene sequence: CDR1 SGHRS, CDR2 YFSETQ. The ends lost 5 bases at V and 6 bases at J; junction bases unmatched: 6. The CDR3 is 14 residues long. CDR3 bases: TGCGCCAGCAGACTCGGACAGGGGGCGCATGGCTACACCTTC. Its protein is CASRLGQGAHGYTF.

This clonotype came up a few times. The V call is TRBV5-1, the J call TRBJ2-1, with D tentatively TRBD1 (5 bases). CDR3 length: 14 amino acids. The ends were cut back, 0 bases at V and 8 bases at J, with 12 bases in the middle. The germline V gene has CDR1 SGHRS and CDR2 YFSETQ. In DNA, the CDR3 is TGCGCCAGCAGCTTGGACTGGGGCTCAGATGAGCAGTTCTTC. As protein: CASSLDWGSDEQFF.

The V call is TRBV7-8, the J call TRBJ2-7; D is perhaps TRBD2 (6 bases). Germline CDR1 SGHVS, CDR2 FQNEAQ. Trimming took off 1 base at V and 9 bases at J, with 10 bases between the two ends. The CDR3 loop spans 12 amino acids. CDR3 nucleotides: TGTGCCAGCAGCTTAGTTAGGGGAGGGCAGTACTTC. Amino acid sequence: CASSLVRGGQYF.

This clonotype was seen more than once but under ten times. The V call is TRBV6-9, the J call TRBJ2-1; 7 bases map to TRBD2. Germline trimming cut 8 bases from V and 6 bases from J; bases unmatched to any gene: 10. Per the germline V gene, CDR1 is MNHGY and CDR2 is SVAAGI. This CDR3 has 14 amino acids. Here the CDR3 reads CASATAGEGNEQFF. CDR3 in DNA: TGTGCCAGCGCTACGGCGGGAGAGGGCAATGAGCAGTTCTTC.

This clonotype was counted at least ten times. The chain is built from TRBV20-1 and TRBJ2-1; D is undetermined. V was shortened by 0 bases and J by 0 bases, with 12 bases between the two germline ends. Germline CDR1 reads DFQATT; CDR2 reads SNEGSKA (reference sequence). This CDR3 contains 16 residues. CDR3 amino acids: CSARDLGSSSYNEQFF. The CDR3 DNA sequence: TGCAGTGCTAGAGATTTAGGCTCCAGCTCCTACAATGAGCAGTTCTTC.

This chain uses TRBV5-1 with TRBJ2-1, with 8 bases that match TRBD2. Trimming at V came to 5 bases and at J to 7 bases, leaving 20 bases not matched to a gene. The CDR3 loop spans 18 amino acids. Germline CDR1 reads SGHRS; CDR2 reads YFSETQ. The CDR3 bases are TGCGCCAGCAGACTAACTCTCATAGTAGCGGGAACGAGGAATGAGCAGTTCTTC. As protein: CASRLTLIVAGTRNEQFF.

The V call is TRBV7-2, the J call TRBJ2-7, with 9 bases matching TRBD2. V was clipped by 1 base and J by 8 bases; unmatched bases: 6. This CDR3 region has 14 residues. CDR1 and CDR2 (germline): SGHTA, FQGNSA. The CDR3: CASSLVGSGGKQYF. The CDR3 region has the DNA TGTGCCAGCAGCTTAGTAGGTAGCGGGGGTAAGCAGTACTTC.

The sample holds a few counts of this clonotype. This rearrangement joins TRBV5-5 to TRBJ2-1; 7 bases map to TRBD2. Looked up from germline, CDR1 is SGHKS and CDR2 is YYEKEE (reference sequence). V was pared by 5 bases and J by 4 bases, with 15 bases of the junction left unmatched. The CDR3 totals 17 residues. The CDR3 here is CASRARQEGAGYNEQFF. CDR3 nucleotides: TGTGCCAGCAGGGCTCGTCAGGAGGGAGCGGGATACAATGAGCAGTTCTTC.

This clonotype was picked up many times. V is TRBV9 and J is TRBJ1-2; no reliable D call. The V gene's germline CDR1 is SGDLS and CDR2 YYNGEE. The V end lost 4 bases, the J end lost 1 base, and 11 bases lay between the germline ends. This CDR3 has 14 residues. DNA of the CDR3: TGTGCCAGCAGCCCCCAGGACGGTAACTATGGCTACACCTTC. Protein: CASSPQDGNYGYTF.

This clonotype has only a few counts. V is TRBV20-1 and J is TRBJ2-1; 12 bases map to TRBD2. Trimming removed 6 bases from V and 6 bases from J; junction bases left unmatched: 9. The CDR3 has 15 amino acids. Per germline, CDR1 DFQATT and CDR2 SNEGSKA (reference sequence). The CDR3 reads CSADPGLAGRNEQFF. The DNA for the CDR3 is TGCAGTGCAGACCCGGGACTAGCGGGCCGCAATGAGCAGTTCTTC.

This clonotype was observed a handful of times. V and J are TRBV27 and TRBJ2-4, with D tentatively TRBD1 (7 bases). The CDR3 sequence is 16 residues long. V was pared by 4 bases and J by 7 bases, with 20 bases between. Germline lookup yields CDR1 MNHEY and CDR2 SMNVEV (reference sequence). CDR3 bases: TGTGCCAGCAGTTGGACCGCAACAGGGGCGGGGAACATTCAGTACTTC. Its protein is CASSWTATGAGNIQYF.

This clonotype was counted ten times or more. J is TRBJ2-2 and V is TRBV5-5; possible D gene TRBD1, 6 bases. V lost 4 bases to trimming and J lost 4 bases, with 14 bases between them. Germline V gene data show CDR1 as SGHKS and CDR2 as YYEKEE (reference sequence). The CDR3 is made up of 15 amino acids. CDR3 DNA sequence: TGTGCCAGCAGCGGATTAGCAGGGGCCACCGGGGAGCTGTTTTTT. Protein product: CASSGLAGATGELFF.

This clonotype was seen repeatedly, ten times or more. CDR3 nucleotide sequence: TGCAGTGCTACAGTCAGGGAGACTGAAGCTTTCTTT. It specifies CSATVRETEAFF. The chain couples TRBV20-1 to TRBJ1-1; TRBD1 is a possible D gene (5 bases). The CDR3 runs to 12 residues. V was cut by 4 bases and J by 5 bases, with 11 bases left in between. Germline V gene data show CDR1 as DFQATT and CDR2 as SNEGSKA (reference sequence).

In this sample, this clonotype turned up many times. V gene TRBV7-8 combines with J gene TRBJ1-4; no definite D call. CDR3 length equals 14 residues. Trimming removed 5 bases from V and 7 bases from J, with 14 bases in between. The germline V gene encodes CDR1 SGHVS and CDR2 FQNEAQ. The CDR3 nucleotides are TGTGCCAGCAGCCACCGGAGGGCGGGTGAAAAACTGTTTTTT. Translation: CASSHRRAGEKLFF.